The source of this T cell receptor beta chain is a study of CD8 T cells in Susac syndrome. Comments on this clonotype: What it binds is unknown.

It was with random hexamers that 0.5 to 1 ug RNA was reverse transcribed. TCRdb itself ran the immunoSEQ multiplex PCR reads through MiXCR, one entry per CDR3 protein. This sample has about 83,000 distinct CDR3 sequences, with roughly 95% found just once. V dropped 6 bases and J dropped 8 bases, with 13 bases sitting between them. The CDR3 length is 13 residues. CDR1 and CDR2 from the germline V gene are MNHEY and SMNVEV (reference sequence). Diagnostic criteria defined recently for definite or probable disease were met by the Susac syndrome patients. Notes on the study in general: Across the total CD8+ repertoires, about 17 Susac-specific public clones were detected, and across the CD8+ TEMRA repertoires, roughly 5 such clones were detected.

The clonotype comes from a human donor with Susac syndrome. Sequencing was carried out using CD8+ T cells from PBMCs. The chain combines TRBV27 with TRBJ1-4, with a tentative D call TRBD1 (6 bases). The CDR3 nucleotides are TGTGCCAGCAGAACAGGGAATTACGAAAAACTGTTTTTT. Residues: CASRTGNYEKLFF.